The clone carrying this TCR beta chain has just one count. Sequencing used immunoSEQ v3. The table came from immunoSEQ multiplex PCR; TCRdb's copy has only in-frame clones and leaves some out. The sample consists of just under 60,000 clones, 55% to 75% of them appearing once. The data were obtained in a study of TIL therapy for anti-PD-1-resistant metastatic lung cancer. Study-wide background: Patients had a median age of 54 years (range about 35-85). Median tumor mutation burden was under 1.9 mutations per megabase.

As to time point: pre-treatment sample, taken before nivolumab and TIL therapy. The sample consisted of blood, taken at baseline. This receptor was taken from a person aged 25-85 years with non-small cell lung cancer.

The CDR3: CASRWDRVSEKLFF. DNA of the CDR3: TGCGCCAGCAGATGGGACAGGGTTAGCGAAAAACTGTTTTTT. V is TRBV5-1 and J is TRBJ1-4; 9 positions agree with TRBD1. Germline loops: CDR1 SGHRS, CDR2 YFSETQ. V lost 5 bases to trimming and J lost 8 bases; unmatched junction nucleotides: 7. There are 14 residues in the CDR3.